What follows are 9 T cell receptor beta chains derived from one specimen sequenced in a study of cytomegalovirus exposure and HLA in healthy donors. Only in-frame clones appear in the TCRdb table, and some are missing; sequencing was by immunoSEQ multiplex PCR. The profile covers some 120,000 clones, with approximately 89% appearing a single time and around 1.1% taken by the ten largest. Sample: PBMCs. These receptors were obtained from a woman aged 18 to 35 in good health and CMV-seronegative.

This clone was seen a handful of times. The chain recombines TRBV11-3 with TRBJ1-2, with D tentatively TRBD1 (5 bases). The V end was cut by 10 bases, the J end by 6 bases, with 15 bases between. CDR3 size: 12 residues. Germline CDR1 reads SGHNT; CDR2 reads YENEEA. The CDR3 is CANPGRVDGYTF. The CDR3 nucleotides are TGTGCCAACCCAGGGAGGGTGGATGGCTACACCTTC. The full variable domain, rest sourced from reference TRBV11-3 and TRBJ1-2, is EAGVVQSPRYKIIEKKQPVAFWCNPISGHNTLYWYLQNLGQGPELLIRYENEEAVDDSQLPKDRFSAERLKGVDSTLKIQPAELGDSAVYLCANPGRVDGYTFGSGTRLTVV.

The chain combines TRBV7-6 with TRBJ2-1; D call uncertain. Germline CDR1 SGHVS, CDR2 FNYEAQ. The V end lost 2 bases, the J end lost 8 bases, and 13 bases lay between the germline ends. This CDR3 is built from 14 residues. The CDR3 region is CASSLSGTRDEQFF. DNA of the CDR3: TGTGCCAGCAGCTTATCCGGCACCCGGGATGAGCAGTTCTTC.

CDR3 DNA: TGCGCCAGCAGAGGGACTACCTACACAGATACGCAGTATTTT. Translated, it gives CASRGTTYTDTQYF. This chain connects TRBV5-1 to TRBJ2-3; TRBD2 matches at 7 bases. V lost 5 bases, J lost 2 bases, and 5 bases stayed unmatched. CDR1 SGHRS and CDR2 YFSETQ come from the germline V gene. CDR3 length equals 14 residues.

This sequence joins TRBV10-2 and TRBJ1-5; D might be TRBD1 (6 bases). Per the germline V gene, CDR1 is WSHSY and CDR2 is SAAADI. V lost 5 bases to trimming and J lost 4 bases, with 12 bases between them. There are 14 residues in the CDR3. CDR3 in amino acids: CASSFGQPNQPQHF. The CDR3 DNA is TGCGCCAGCAGTTTCGGACAGCCTAATCAGCCCCAGCATTTT.

CDR3 region: CASRRGQYNEQFF. The DNA of the CDR3 is TGTGCCAGCAGGCGAGGTCAATACAATGAGCAGTTCTTC. The chain employs TRBV6-5 and TRBJ2-1; D unresolved. The germline V gene encodes CDR1 MNHEY and CDR2 SVGAGI. The length of the CDR3 is 13 residues. Deletions cut 6 bases from V and 4 bases from J, with 10 bases between.

The CDR3 reads CASWGVGRINEKLFF. In nucleotides, the CDR3 is TGTGCCAGCTGGGGGGTGGGCAGGATTAATGAAAAACTGTTTTTT. The chain joins TRBV6-1 to TRBJ1-4, with D maybe TRBD1 (5 bases). V gave up 8 bases and J gave up 4 bases, with 17 bases separating them. The CDR3 has 15 amino acids. The germline gives CDR1 MNHNS, CDR2 SASEGT.

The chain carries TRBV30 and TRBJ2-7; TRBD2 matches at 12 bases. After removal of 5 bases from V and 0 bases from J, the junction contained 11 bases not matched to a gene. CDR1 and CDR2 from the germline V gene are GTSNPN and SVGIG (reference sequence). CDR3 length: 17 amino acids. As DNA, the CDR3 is TGTGCCTGGTGGCCGGGACTAGCGGGCCACAGCTCCTACGAGCAGTACTTC. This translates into CAWWPGLAGHSSYEQYF.

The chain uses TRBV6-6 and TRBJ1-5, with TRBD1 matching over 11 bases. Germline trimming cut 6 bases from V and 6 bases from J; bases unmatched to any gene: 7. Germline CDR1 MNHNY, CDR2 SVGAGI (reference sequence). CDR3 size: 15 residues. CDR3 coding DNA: TGTGCCAGCAGGTACGGACAGGGGGCGGCTCAGCCCCAGCATTTT. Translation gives CASRYGQGAAQPQHF.

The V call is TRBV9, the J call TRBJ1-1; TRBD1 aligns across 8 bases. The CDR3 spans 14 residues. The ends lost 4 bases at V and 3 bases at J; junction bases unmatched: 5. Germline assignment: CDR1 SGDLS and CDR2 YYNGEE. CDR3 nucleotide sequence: TGTGCCAGCAGCCCAGGGGGCGAAGACACTGAAGCTTTCTTT. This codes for CASSPGGEDTEAFF.